This T cell receptor beta chain was sequenced for a study of blood T cell repertoires in COVID-19 (TCRdb year 2020). For the study in its entirety: Samples from collaborators originated in the United States, Italy and Spain and spanned both the acute and convalescent phases of COVID-19. The prospective study material was composed of cDNA or gDNA derived from T cells, B-cell-depleted T cells, or PBMCs. Subjects who had been exposed to COVID-19, were actively infected with it, or had recovered from it provided the deeply sampled blood TCRbeta repertoires that made up the dataset. The repertoires were released in a freely available public database meant as a resource for research on the immune response to SARS-CoV-2. The samples were drawn from the first 160 participants of the ongoing ImmuneRACE study and from 1,200 or so subjects provided by 6 global collaborators. Sample metadata almost always included a de-identified subject ID, COVID-19 status, age in years and sex. Where available, HLA class I and class II types were obtained from metadata supplied by the sample provider rather than from assay-based typing. Points the paper makes about the study in general: How much clinical and demographic metadata was included differed by source and by participant, and the metadata was provided uncurated.

Comments on this clone: Its antigen has not been determined. No much larger clonotype is one base removed from it; base qualities were not supplied.

TCRbeta CDR3 regions were amplified from genomic DNA using the immunoSEQ Assay, a bias-controlled multiplex PCR. Processing in the source paper ran as follows. Nucleated cell counts per sample were estimated from amplification of reference gene primers within the assay. To quantify the absolute abundance of each unique TCRbeta CDR3 rearrangement, sequence reads were collapsed and filtered. Productive Simpson clonality was computed per sample as the square root of Simpson's diversity index over productive rearrangements. TCRdb re-hosts the immuneACCESS table, in-frame sequences only. Its copies lack some clones; in the studies checked, an unresolved V gene accounts for under half of them, and the cause for the rest is not known. V and J calls and clone size are as listed in that table; D and trimming were resolved from the DNA. A total of 70,000 to 95,000 clones appear in this sample, approximately 92% of them only once. Together, the top ten hold nearly 6.5% of the sample.

V drops 5 bases and J drops 1 base, leaving 6 bases in between. CDR1 and CDR2 were assigned from the germline V gene as MDHEN and SYDVKM. Reading from cysteine to phenylalanine, the CDR3 counts 13 amino acids. Left in the record is the CDR3 DNA by itself, 39 bases read in frame from the first base. Whole blood was collected in K2EDTA tubes by collaborating institutions according to the institutions' own protocols. For TCRbeta analysis, collaborators shipped samples as frozen whole blood, isolated PBMCs, or DNA extracted from either of those sample types. The sequence joins TRBV28 to TRBJ1-3; the D segment cannot be called with confidence. The clonotype originates from a woman in her sixties with active COVID-19. Sequencing used peripheral blood. The CDR3 region reads CASSEGSGNTIYF. At the DNA level, the sequence is TGTGCCAGCAGTGAGGGTTCTGGAAACACCATATATTTT.